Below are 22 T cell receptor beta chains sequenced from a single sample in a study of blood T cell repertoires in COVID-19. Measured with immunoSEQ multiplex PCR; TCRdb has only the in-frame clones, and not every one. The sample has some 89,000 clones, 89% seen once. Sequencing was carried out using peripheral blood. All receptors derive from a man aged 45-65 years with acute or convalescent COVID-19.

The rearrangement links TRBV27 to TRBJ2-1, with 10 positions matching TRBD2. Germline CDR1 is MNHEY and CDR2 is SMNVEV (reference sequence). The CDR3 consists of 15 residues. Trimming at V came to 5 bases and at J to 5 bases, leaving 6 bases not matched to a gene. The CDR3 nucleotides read TGTGCCAGCAGTAAACTAGCGGGACATGACAATGAGCAGTTCTTC. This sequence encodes CASSKLAGHDNEQFF.

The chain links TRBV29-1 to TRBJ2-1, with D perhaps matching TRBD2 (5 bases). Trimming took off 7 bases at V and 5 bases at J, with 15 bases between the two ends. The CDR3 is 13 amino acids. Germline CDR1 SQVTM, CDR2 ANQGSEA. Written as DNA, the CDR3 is TGCAGCGCGTCCAAGCGGTTAGACAATGAGCAGTTCTTC. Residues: CSASKRLDNEQFF.

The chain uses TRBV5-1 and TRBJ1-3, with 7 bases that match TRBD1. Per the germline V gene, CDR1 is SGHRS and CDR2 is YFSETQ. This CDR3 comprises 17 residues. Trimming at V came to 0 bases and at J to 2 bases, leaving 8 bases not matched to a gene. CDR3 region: CASSLGQGNRPGNTIYF. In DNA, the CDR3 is TGCGCCAGCAGCTTGGGACAGGGTAACCGCCCTGGAAACACCATATATTTT.

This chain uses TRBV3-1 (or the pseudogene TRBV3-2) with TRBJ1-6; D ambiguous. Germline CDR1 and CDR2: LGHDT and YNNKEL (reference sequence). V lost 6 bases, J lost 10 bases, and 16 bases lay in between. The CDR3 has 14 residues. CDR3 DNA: TGTGCCAGCAGGATTGGGAGTGGAGGGTCACCCCTCCACTTT. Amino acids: CASRIGSGGSPLHF.

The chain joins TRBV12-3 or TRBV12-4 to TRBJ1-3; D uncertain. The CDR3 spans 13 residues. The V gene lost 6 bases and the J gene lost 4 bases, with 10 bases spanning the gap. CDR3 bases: TGTGCCAGCAGCCCCCGGGAAGGAAACACCATATATTTT. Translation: CASSPREGNTIYF.

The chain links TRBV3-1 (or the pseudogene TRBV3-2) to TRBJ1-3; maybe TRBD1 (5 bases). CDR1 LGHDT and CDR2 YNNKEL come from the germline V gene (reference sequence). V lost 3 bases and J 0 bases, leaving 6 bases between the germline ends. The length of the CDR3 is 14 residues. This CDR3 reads CASSHGGSGNTIYF. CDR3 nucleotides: TGTGCCAGCAGCCACGGGGGCTCTGGAAACACCATATATTTT.

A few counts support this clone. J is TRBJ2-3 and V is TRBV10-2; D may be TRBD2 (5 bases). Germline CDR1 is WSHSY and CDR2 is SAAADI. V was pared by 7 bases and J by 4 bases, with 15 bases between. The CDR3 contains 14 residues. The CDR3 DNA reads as TGCGCCAGCACCTTTGAGGACTCCGCAGATACGCAGTATTTT. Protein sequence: CASTFEDSADTQYF.

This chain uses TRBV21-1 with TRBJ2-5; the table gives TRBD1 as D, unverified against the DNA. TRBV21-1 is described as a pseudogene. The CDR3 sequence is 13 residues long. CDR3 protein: CASAYKTQGTQYF. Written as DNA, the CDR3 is TGTGCCAGCGCCTATAAGACTCAGGGGACCCAGTACTTC.

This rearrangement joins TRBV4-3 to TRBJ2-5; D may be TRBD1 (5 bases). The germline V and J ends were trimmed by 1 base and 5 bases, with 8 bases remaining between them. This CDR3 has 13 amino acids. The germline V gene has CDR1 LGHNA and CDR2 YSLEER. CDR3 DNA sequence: TGCGCCAGCAGCCAAGGGACAAGGGAGACCCAGTACTTC. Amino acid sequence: CASSQGTRETQYF.

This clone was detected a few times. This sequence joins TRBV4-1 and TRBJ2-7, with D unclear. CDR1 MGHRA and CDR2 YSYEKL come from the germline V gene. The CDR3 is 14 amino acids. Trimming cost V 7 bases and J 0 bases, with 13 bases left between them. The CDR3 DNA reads TGCGCCAGCAAGCGAAGTCTTTTCTCCTACGAGCAGTACGTC. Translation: CASKRSLFSYEQYV.

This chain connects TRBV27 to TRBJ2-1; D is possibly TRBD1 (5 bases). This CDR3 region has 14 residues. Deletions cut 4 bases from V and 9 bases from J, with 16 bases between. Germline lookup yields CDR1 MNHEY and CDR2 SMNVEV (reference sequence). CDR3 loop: CASSSSDSRAEQFF. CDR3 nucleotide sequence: TGTGCCAGCAGTTCCTCCGACTCCAGGGCTGAGCAGTTCTTC.

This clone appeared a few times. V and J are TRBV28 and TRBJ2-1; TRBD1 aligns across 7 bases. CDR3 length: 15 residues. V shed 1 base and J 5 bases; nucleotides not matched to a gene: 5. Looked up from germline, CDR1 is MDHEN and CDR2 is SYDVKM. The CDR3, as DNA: TGTGCCAGCAGTTTATCAGGACAGGCCAACAATGAGCAGTTCTTC. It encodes CASSLSGQANNEQFF.

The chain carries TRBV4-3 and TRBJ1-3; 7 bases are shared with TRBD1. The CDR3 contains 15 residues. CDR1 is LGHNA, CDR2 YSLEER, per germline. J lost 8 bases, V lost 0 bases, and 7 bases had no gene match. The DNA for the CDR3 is TGCGCCAGCAGCCAAGATGACAGGGTCTTAGACACCATATATTTT. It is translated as CASSQDDRVLDTIYF.

The CDR3 here is CASGRRGNPDTQYF. CDR3 coding DNA: TGTGCCAGTGGGAGAAGAGGGAACCCAGATACGCAGTATTTT. The V call is TRBV6-5, the J call TRBJ2-3; D might be TRBD2 (5 bases). V was trimmed by 9 bases and J by 4 bases, leaving 17 bases between them. The CDR3 is 14 amino acids. Looked up from germline, CDR1 is MNHEY and CDR2 is SVGAGI.

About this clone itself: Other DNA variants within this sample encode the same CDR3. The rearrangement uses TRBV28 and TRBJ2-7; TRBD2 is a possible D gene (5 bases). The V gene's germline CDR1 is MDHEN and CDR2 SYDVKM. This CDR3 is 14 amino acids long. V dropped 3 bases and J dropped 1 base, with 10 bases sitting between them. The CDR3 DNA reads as TGTGCCAGCAGTTTTCGGACTGGGTCCTACGAGCAGTACTTC. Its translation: CASSFRTGSYEQYF. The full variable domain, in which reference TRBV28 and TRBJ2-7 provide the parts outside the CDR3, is DVKVTQSSRYLVKRTGEKVFLECVQDMDHENMFWYRQDPGLGLRLIYFSYDVKMKEKGDIPEGYSVSREKKERFSLILESASTNQTSMYLCASSFRTGSYEQYFGPGTRLTVT.

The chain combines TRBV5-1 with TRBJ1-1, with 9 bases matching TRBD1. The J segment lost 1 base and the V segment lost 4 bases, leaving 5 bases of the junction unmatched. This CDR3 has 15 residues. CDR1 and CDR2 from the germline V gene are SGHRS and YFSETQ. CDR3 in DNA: TGCGCCAGCAGCGGGACGACAGGGGGGAACACTGAAGCTTTCTTT. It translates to CASSGTTGGNTEAFF. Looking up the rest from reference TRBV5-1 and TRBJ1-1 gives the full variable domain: KAGVTQTPRYLIKTRGQQVTLSCSPISGHRSVSWYQQTPGQGLQFLFEYFSETQRNKGNFPGRFSGRQFSNSRSEMNVSTLELGDSALYLCASSGTTGGNTEAFFGQGTRLTVV.

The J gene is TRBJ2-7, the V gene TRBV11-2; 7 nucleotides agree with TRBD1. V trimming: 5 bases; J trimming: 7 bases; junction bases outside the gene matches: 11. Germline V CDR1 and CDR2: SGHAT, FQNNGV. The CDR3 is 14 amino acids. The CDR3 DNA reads TGTGCCAGCAGCCCTCGTAGGGGCAGGGGGGAGCAGTACGTC. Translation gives CASSPRRGRGEQYV.

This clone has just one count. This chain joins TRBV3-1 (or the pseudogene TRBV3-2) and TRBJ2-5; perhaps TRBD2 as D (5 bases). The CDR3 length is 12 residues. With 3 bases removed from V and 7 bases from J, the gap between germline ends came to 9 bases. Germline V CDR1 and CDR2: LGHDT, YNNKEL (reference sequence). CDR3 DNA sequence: TGTGCCAGCAGCCAGCGCGGGTTGACCCAGTACTTC. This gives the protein CASSQRGLTQYF.

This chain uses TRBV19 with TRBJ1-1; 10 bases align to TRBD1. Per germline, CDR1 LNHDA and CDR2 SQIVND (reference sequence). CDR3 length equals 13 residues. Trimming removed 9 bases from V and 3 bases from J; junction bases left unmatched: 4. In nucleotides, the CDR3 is TGTGCCAGCTGGGACAGGGGAGACACTGAAGCTTTCTTT. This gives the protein CASWDRGDTEAFF.

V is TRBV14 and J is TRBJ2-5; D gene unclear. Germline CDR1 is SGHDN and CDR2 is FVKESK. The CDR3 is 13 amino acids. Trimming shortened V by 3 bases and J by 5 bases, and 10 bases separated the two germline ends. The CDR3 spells CASSQTNSETQYF. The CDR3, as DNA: TGTGCCAGCAGCCAGACCAATAGCGAGACCCAGTACTTC.

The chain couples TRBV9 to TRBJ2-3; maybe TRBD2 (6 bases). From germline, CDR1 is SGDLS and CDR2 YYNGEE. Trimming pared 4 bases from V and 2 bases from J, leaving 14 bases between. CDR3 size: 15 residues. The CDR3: CASSYWDSFTDTQYF. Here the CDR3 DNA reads TGTGCCAGCAGCTATTGGGACTCCTTCACAGATACGCAGTATTTT.

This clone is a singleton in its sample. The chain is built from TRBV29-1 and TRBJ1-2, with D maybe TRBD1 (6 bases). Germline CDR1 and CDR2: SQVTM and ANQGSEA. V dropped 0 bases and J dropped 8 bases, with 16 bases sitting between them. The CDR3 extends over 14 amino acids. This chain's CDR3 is CSVEDLRGASGYTF. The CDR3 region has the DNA TGCAGCGTTGAAGATCTTCGGGGGGCCTCCGGCTACACCTTC.